The rows below give T cell receptor beta chains drawn from one sample of a study of immune evolution from preneoplasia to lung adenocarcinoma. Sequenced by immunoSEQ multiplex PCR; TCRdb stores in-frame clones only, minus some. The data show approximately 4,200 clones, about four fifths seen once. The source material was FFPE adjacent normal lung tissue. The source of these receptors is a person between 65 and 79 years old with lung adenocarcinoma. Both conserved end residues are part of each CDR3. Each record gives: clone size, D gene, V gene, J gene, CDR3 DNA, CDR3 protein. D genes are given only for firm matches. Clone size is stated in some rows and not others, as once, few, many or a class when expanded.

NA	NA	TRBV11-2	TRBJ2-1	TGTGCCAGCAGCCCCCGGACTCTCGACCTCTACAATGAGCAGTTCTTC	CASSPRTLDLYNEQFF
few	TRBD1	TRBV6-6	TRBJ1-1	TGTGCCAGCAGTTACTCCGACAGGGGGCCTGAAGCTTTCTTT	CASSYSDRGPEAFF
NA	TRBD2	TRBV19	TRBJ2-1	TGTGCCAGTAGTATAGTGCGTTATTCGGGGACTAGCGGGAGAAATGAGCAGTTCTTC	CASSIVRYSGTSGRNEQFF
NA	NA	TRBV7-7	TRBJ2-7	TGTGCTAGCACCCGAACGGATTATATCCCTCTAGCATATCCCCTACCCCACGAGCAGTACTTC	CASTRTDYIPLAYPLPHEQYF
NA	TRBD2	TRBV11-2	TRBJ2-1	TGTGCCAGCAGCCTAGCCCTAGCGGGAGGGCTTGCCTACAATGAGCAGTTCTTC	CASSLALAGGLAYNEQFF
few	NA	TRBV5-4	TRBJ2-5	TGTGCCAGCAGCTTGAGGGGGGGGGAGACCCAGTACTTC	CASSLRGGETQYF
NA	NA	TRBV29-1	TRBJ2-3	TGCAGCGTTGATAGCGGAGGCACAGATACGCAGTATTTT	CSVDSGGTDTQYF
NA	TRBD1	TRBV6-5	TRBJ2-2	TGTGCCAGCAGTTACGGGACAGGGGACACCGGGGAGCTGTTTTTT	CASSYGTGDTGELFF
NA	TRBD1	TRBV4-1	TRBJ1-1	TGCGCCAGCAGCCAGTACAATTCAAGGGGGCAAGCTTTCTTT	CASSQYNSRGQAFF
NA	TRBD1	TRBV7-9	TRBJ2-7	TGTGCCAGCAGCCTAAGACAGGGGTCCTACGAGCAGTACTTC	CASSLRQGSYEQYF
NA	NA	TRBV6-1	TRBJ1-3	TGTGCCAGCAGTGTACAGGGATACGGAAACACCATATATTTT	CASSVQGYGNTIYF
NA	NA	TRBV12-5	TRBJ1-2	TGTGCTAGTGCCAGTCAGACAGATTATGGCTACACCTTC	CASASQTDYGYTF
NA	TRBD2	TRBV9	TRBJ2-1	TGTGCCAGCAGCGTAGGTCTAGGGCTAGCGGATGAGCAGTTCTTC	CASSVGLGLADEQFF
few	TRBD1	TRBV9	TRBJ2-7	TGTGCCAGCAGTTCAGGGGGACCGCTGTCCTACGAGCAGTACTTC	CASSSGGPLSYEQYF
once	NA	TRBV6-6	TRBJ1-4	TGTGCCAGCAGTCCCCGGATGGGTCGGGAAAAACTGTTTTTT	CASSPRMGREKLFF
NA	NA	TRBV10-1	TRBJ2-2	TGCGCCAGCAGTGAGTCTTTGGGCTTCACCGGGGAGCTGTTTTTT	CASSESLGFTGELFF
NA	TRBD2	TRBV10-2	TRBJ2-5	TGCGCCAGCAGCGGACTAGCTTTTGAGACCCAGTACTTC	CASSGLAFETQYF
NA	NA	TRBV5-1	TRBJ1-3	TGCGCCAGCAGCTTGGCCCCCGGGGGAAACACCATATATTTT	CASSLAPGGNTIYF
once	NA	TRBV9	TRBJ2-3	TGTGCCAGCAGCGTAGGGGGCGGGATCCTCACAGATACGCAGTATTTT	CASSVGGGILTDTQYF
NA	NA	TRBV5-6	TRBJ1-1	TGTGCCAGCAGCATGCGGGACGTCACTGAAGCTTTCTTT	CASSMRDVTEAFF
NA	TRBD2	TRBV7-3	TRBJ2-5	TGTGCCTTTGGGGGGGAAGAGACCCAGTACTTC	CAFGGEETQYF
NA	NA	TRBV7-2	TRBJ1-5	TGTGCCAGCAGCCCGGGGGGGCTAGGCAATCAGCCCCAGCATTTT	CASSPGGLGNQPQHF
NA	NA	TRBV28	TRBJ2-7	TGTGCCAGCAGTAACGACCTAGGCAGGGTGGTAACGTACTTC	CASSNDLGRVVTYF
NA	NA	TRBV27	TRBJ1-1	TGTGCCAGCAGTTTAACCGCGAACACTGAAGCTTTCTTT	CASSLTANTEAFF
NA	NA	TRBV4-2	TRBJ2-1	TGTGCCAGCATCCCAAGAGAAATAGCGCTCTACAATGAGCAGTTCTTC	CASIPREIALYNEQFF
NA	TRBD2	TRBV28	TRBJ2-3	TGTGCCATCCTAGCGGGGGGCCTTAGCACAGATACGCAGTATTTT	CAILAGGLSTDTQYF
NA	TRBD2	TRBV29-1	TRBJ2-5	TGCAGCGTTGAAAGTGCGGGAGCCCAAGAGACCCAGTACTTC	CSVESAGAQETQYF
NA	TRBD1	TRBV11-2	TRBJ2-7	TGTGCCAGCAGCTTCGGACAGGGTTACGAGCAGTACTTC	CASSFGQGYEQYF
once	TRBD2	TRBV15	TRBJ2-4	TGTGCCATTGGGGGGGACCGCACAGACAAAAACATTCAGTACTTC	CAIGGDRTDKNIQYF
NA	TRBD2	TRBV10-3	TRBJ2-7	TGTGCCATCACGGCGGGAGTGGGATCCTACGAGCAGTACTTC	CAITAGVGSYEQYF
NA	NA	TRBV6-1	TRBJ1-6	TGTGCCAGCAGTGCGGGACCGTATAATTCACCCCTCCACTTT	CASSAGPYNSPLHF
NA	TRBD2	TRBV30	TRBJ2-1	TGTGCCTGGAAACTAGCGGGAGGGCCCGGTGAGCAGTTCTTC	CAWKLAGGPGEQFF
NA	TRBD1	TRBV2	TRBJ1-2	TGTGCCAGCTCGGGGACAGGGGGCTTCTATGGCTACACCTTC	CASSGTGGFYGYTF
NA	TRBD2	TRBV5-5	TRBJ2-7	TGTGCCAGCAGCTCAGACACCGGGACTAGCGGGGACGAGCAGTACTTC	CASSSDTGTSGDEQYF
NA	NA	TRBV5-6	TRBJ1-5	TGTGCCAGCAGCTTGGGACAGGCCGCGGGCCAGCCCCAGCATTTT	CASSLGQAAGQPQHF
few	NA	TRBV7-3	TRBJ1-5	TGTGCCAGCAGCTTATCCAGAGATCAGCCCCAGCATTTT	CASSLSRDQPQHF
NA	TRBD1	TRBV5-1	TRBJ2-7	TGCGCCAGCAGCTCTGGGACAGTATACGAGCAGTACTTC	CASSSGTVYEQYF
NA	NA	TRBV6-5	TRBJ1-3	TGTGCCAGCAGTTTAATAGGGTCTGGAAACACCATATATTTT	CASSLIGSGNTIYF
NA	TRBD2	TRBV5-5	TRBJ2-2	TGTGCCAGCAGCCCCGGGAGGTGGCCGAACACCGGGGAGCTGTTTTTT	CASSPGRWPNTGELFF
NA	TRBD2	TRBV7-3	TRBJ2-7	TGTGCCAGCAGCCCTCGCCGGGGGGATACCTACGAGCAGTACTTC	CASSPRRGDTYEQYF
NA	TRBD1	TRBV29-1	TRBJ2-7	TGCAGCCTACCAGGGCGGGGACAGGGTTTCTACGAGCAGTACTTC	CSLPGRGQGFYEQYF
few	NA	TRBV2	TRBJ1-1	TGTGCCAGCAGTGAATCCCAGGTTACTGAAGCTTTCTTT	CASSESQVTEAFF
NA	TRBD2	TRBV7-2	TRBJ2-3	TGTGCCAGCAGAAAACTAGCGGGAGGTGAAGATACGCAGTATTTT	CASRKLAGGEDTQYF
NA	NA	TRBV30	TRBJ2-2	TGTGCCCGAACGCGGGGAGGTAGCACCGGGGAGCTGTTTTTT	CARTRGGSTGELFF
NA	TRBD2	TRBV19	TRBJ2-5	TGTGCCAGTAGTACTGGCGGGGGGGAAGAGACCCAGTACTTC	CASSTGGGEETQYF
NA	TRBD1	TRBV27	TRBJ1-5	TGTGCCAGCAGTTTTAGTCAGGGGGCTAAGCATTTT	CASSFSQGAKHF
NA	NA	TRBV18	TRBJ2-5	TGTGCCAGCTCACCACGGGGCGGAGAGACCCAGTACTTC	CASSPRGGETQYF
NA	NA	TRBV10-1	TRBJ1-5	TGCGCCAGCAGAGACAACAGGGATGGGGATCAGCCCCAGCATTTT	CASRDNRDGDQPQHF
NA	TRBD1	TRBV6-5	TRBJ1-2	TGTGCCTCCCTCTCGGGACAGGGGGCGCGTGGCTACACCTTC	CASLSGQGARGYTF
large	NA	TRBV5-8	TRBJ1-1	TGTGCCAGCAGCTTGGATGGGGCCCTGAACACTGAAGCTTTCTTT	CASSLDGALNTEAFF
NA	NA	TRBV6-1	TRBJ2-6	TGTGCCAGCAGTGACAGGGGCCACTCCACCTCTGGGGCCAACGTCCTGACTTTC	CASSDRGHSTSGANVLTF
NA	TRBD2	TRBV11-2	TRBJ2-7	TGTGCCAGCAGCTCCGGGGGGGGCACCTACGAGCAGTACTTC	CASSSGGGTYEQYF
few	TRBD1	TRBV4-1	TRBJ2-7	TGCGCCAGCAGCCCCTACCGACAGGGTTCAAGCTCCTACGAGCAGTACTTC	CASSPYRQGSSSYEQYF
NA	NA	TRBV28	TRBJ1-6	TGTGCCAGCAAGGAAGCGGGGCTCAGTTCACCCCTCCACTTT	CASKEAGLSSPLHF
once	NA	TRBV7-9	TRBJ2-3	TGTGCCAGCAGCTTTATCGCTACAGATACGCAGTATTTT	CASSFIATDTQYF
once	NA	TRBV29-1	TRBJ1-1	TGCAGCGTTGAGGAACTTTCACACACTGAAGCTTTCTTT	CSVEELSHTEAFF
NA	NA	TRBV4-1	TRBJ2-7	TGCGCCAGCAGCCAAGCGGGACGCTTGTACGAGCAGTACTTC	CASSQAGRLYEQYF
NA	TRBD2	TRBV5-6	TRBJ2-7	TGTGCCAGCAGCTTGGGACTAGCGGGTACCAGATCCTACGAGCAGTACTTC	CASSLGLAGTRSYEQYF
NA	NA	TRBV9	TRBJ2-7	TGTGCCAGCACCGAGGAGTGGGACTCCTACGAGCAGTACTTC	CASTEEWDSYEQYF